The 5 T cell receptor beta chains in this list originate from one sample, sequenced in a study of T-cell reconstitution after alpha-beta-depleted transplantation in children. TCRbeta library construction was performed incorporating unique molecular identifiers. TCRdb reprocessed the PCR reads via MiXCR and lists one record per CDR3 protein. The sample lists roughly 200,000 distinct CDR3 sequences; approximately 8.4% were seen once. The specimen comprised PBMCs, mostly from graft donor cells, sampled 360 days after TCRalphabeta/CD19-depleted stem cell transplant. The origin of the receptors is a male patient between 2 and 15 years old who had a stem cell transplant for acute myeloid leukemia, so the T cells may come from the graft donor.

This clonotype was recorded a few times. The chain is built from TRBV18 and TRBJ2-7, with TRBD1 identical over 9 bases. CDR1 is KGHSH and CDR2 is LQKENI in the germline V gene. After removal of 5 bases from V and 1 base from J, the junction contained 12 bases not matched to a gene. CDR3 length: 17 amino acids. CDR3 in DNA: TGTGCCAGCTCAAGGTCCGGGACAGGGAGGTTGTCCTACGAGCAGTACGTC. This gives the protein CASSRSGTGRLSYEQYV.

This clonotype showed up many times. The rearrangement links TRBV11-2 to TRBJ1-1; D is ambiguous. This CDR3 is 11 amino acids long. Germline V gives CDR1 SGHAT, CDR2 FQNNGV. V was clipped by 1 base and J by 6 bases, with 3 bases between them. In nucleotides, the CDR3 is TGTGCCAGCAGCTTAGCAGCTGAAGCTTTCTTT. Its translation: CASSLAAEAFF.

There are many counts of this clonotype. The chain has TRBV3-1 and TRBJ2-7, with TRBD2 matching 9 bases. The trim removed 4 bases at V and 4 bases at J, leaving 5 bases unmatched. CDR3 size: 14 residues. Germline assignment: CDR1 LGHDT and CDR2 YNNKEL (reference sequence). DNA of the CDR3: TGTGCCAGCAGCCCGACTAGCGGCTCATACGAGCAGTACTTC. Translation: CASSPTSGSYEQYF.

This clonotype showed up many times. The CDR3 sequence: CASTTAGEYNEQFF. The CDR3 DNA follows: TGTGCCAGCACTACGGCGGGGGAATACAATGAGCAGTTCTTC. V gene TRBV3-1 combines with J gene TRBJ2-1; TRBD2 matches 7 bases. Germline CDR1 reads LGHDT; CDR2 reads YNNKEL (reference sequence). The length of the CDR3 is 14 residues. The trim removed 7 bases at V and 4 bases at J, leaving 7 bases unmatched.

The V gene is TRBV10-2, the J gene TRBJ2-7, with TRBD2 identical over 12 bases. Looked up from germline, CDR1 is WSHSY and CDR2 is SAAADI. There are 14 residues in the CDR3. The ends lost 8 bases at V and 4 bases at J; junction bases unmatched: 6. CDR3 in amino acids: CASGELAGGYEQYV. The DNA for the CDR3 is TGCGCCAGCGGGGAACTAGCGGGGGGTTACGAGCAGTACGTC.